The next 30 T cell receptor beta chains were all read from a single sample in a study of technical replicates of blood from a few donors. The data were produced by immunoSEQ multiplex PCR, yet TCRdb's version contains in-frame clones alone and is incomplete. The sample shows 91,000 or so clones, roughly 94% of them seen only once. The sample was T cells isolated from PBMCs. The receptor set was obtained from a human donor in good health.

This rearrangement joins TRBV27 to TRBJ2-1; D not certain. Trimming left V 4 bases short and J 0 bases short, with 10 bases between. Germline CDR1 MNHEY, CDR2 SMNVEV (reference sequence). The length of the CDR3 is 15 residues. CDR3 loop: CASSSLQSSYNEQFF. The CDR3, as DNA: TGTGCCAGCAGTTCCCTACAGAGCTCCTACAATGAGCAGTTCTTC.

The chain recombines TRBV9 with TRBJ1-3, with D possibly TRBD1 on 6 matching bases. V was clipped by 0 bases and J by 7 bases, with 14 bases between them. This CDR3 contains 15 residues. In germline, CDR1 is SGDLS, CDR2 YYNGEE. DNA for the CDR3: TGTGCCAGCAGCGTAGAGGGGGGGAACGGGAACACCATATATTTT. Its protein is CASSVEGGNGNTIYF.

V and J are TRBV7-9 and TRBJ1-2; TRBD1 might be the D (5 bases). The CDR3 is 14 amino acids. V lost 1 base, J lost 2 bases, and 8 bases lay in between. CDR1 is SEHNR and CDR2 is FQNEAQ in the germline V gene (reference sequence). CDR3 sequence: CASSLEGRNYGYTF. CDR3 in DNA: TGTGCCAGCAGCTTAGAGGGGAGGAACTATGGCTACACCTTC.

V usage is TRBV15 and J usage is TRBJ1-2; TRBD1 matches 9 bases. Trimming removed 0 bases from V and 2 bases from J; junction bases left unmatched: 1. The germline V gene has CDR1 LNHNV and CDR2 YYDKDF (reference sequence). There are 15 residues in the CDR3. The CDR3 DNA sequence: TGTGCCACCAGCAGAGAAGGGACAGGGAACTATGGCTACACCTTC. It is translated as CATSREGTGNYGYTF.

The J gene is TRBJ1-2, the V gene TRBV2, with D perhaps matching TRBD1 (5 bases). Germline V gene data show CDR1 as SNHLY and CDR2 as FYNNEI. This CDR3 contains 12 residues. V lost 10 bases to trimming and J lost 6 bases, with 15 bases between them. The CDR3 here is CATPRGMDGYTF. Here the CDR3 DNA reads TGTGCCACCCCCCGGGGGATGGATGGCTACACCTTC. The full variable domain, rest sourced from reference TRBV2 and TRBJ1-2, is EPEVTQTPSHQVTQMGQEVILRCVPISNHLYFYWYRQILGQKVEFLVSFYNNEISEKSEIFDDQFSVERPDGSNFTLKIRSTKLEDSAMYFCATPRGMDGYTFGSGTRLTVV.

The V and J genes are TRBV5-6 and TRBJ1-3, with D hard to call. This CDR3 is 14 amino acids long. V lost 0 bases to trimming and J lost 0 bases, with 4 bases between them. Germline CDR1 SGHDT, CDR2 YYEEEE. CDR3 nucleotides: TGTGCCAGCAGCTTGGCCCTCTCTGGAAACACCATATATTTT. Translated, it gives CASSLALSGNTIYF.

The table lists this clone with a few counts. The V call is TRBV12-5, the J call TRBJ2-5; 8 nucleotides match TRBD1. Germline CDR1 reads LGHNT; CDR2 reads FRNRAP. The CDR3 spans 12 residues. Unmatched junction bases numbered 2, after V lost 6 bases and J lost 5 bases. The CDR3: CASGWTGETQYF. DNA of the CDR3: TGTGCTAGTGGGTGGACAGGGGAGACCCAGTACTTC.

The chain links TRBV19 to TRBJ1-1; D is unresolved. The CDR3 extends over 14 amino acids. V lost 3 bases, J lost 1 base, and 9 bases lay in between. The V gene's germline CDR1 is LNHDA and CDR2 SQIVND (reference sequence). The CDR3: CASSMAGQNTEAFF. In DNA, the CDR3 is TGTGCCAGTAGTATGGCAGGCCAGAACACTGAAGCTTTCTTT.

This sequence joins TRBV27 and TRBJ2-7; TRBD1 agrees at 7 bases. Looked up from germline, CDR1 is MNHEY and CDR2 is SMNVEV (reference sequence). CDR3 length: 13 amino acids. V lost 7 bases, J lost 3 bases, and 6 bases stayed unmatched. The CDR3 nucleotides are TGTGCCAGCACAGGGGGTTCGAGCTACGAGCAGTACTTC. Translating it yields CASTGGSSYEQYF.

The chain couples TRBV19 to TRBJ2-6; 7 bases map to TRBD1. There are 15 residues in the CDR3. J lost 2 bases, V lost 7 bases, and 5 bases had no gene match. The germline CDR1 and CDR2 sequences are LNHDA and SQIVND (reference sequence). This chain's CDR3 is CASTNQGAGANVLTF. DNA of the CDR3: TGTGCCAGTACTAATCAGGGGGCTGGGGCCAACGTCCTGACTTTC.

The chain employs TRBV9 and TRBJ2-1; possible D gene TRBD1, 6 bases. V lost 0 bases and J 2 bases, leaving 15 bases between the germline ends. This CDR3 region has 17 residues. CDR1 SGDLS and CDR2 YYNGEE come from the germline V gene. The CDR3 is CASSVARQEMTYNEQFF. Here the CDR3 DNA reads TGTGCCAGCAGCGTAGCTCGACAGGAGATGACCTACAATGAGCAGTTCTTC. Full variable domain (remainder filled in from reference TRBV9 and TRBJ2-1): DSGVTQTPKHLITATGQRVTLRCSPRSGDLSVYWYQQSLDQGLQFLIQYYNGEERAKGNILERFSAQQFPDLHSELNLSSLELGDSALYFCASSVARQEMTYNEQFFGPGTRLTVL.

To note about this clone: This may be a read error, as it is one base from a much larger clone. The rearrangement links TRBV6-6 to TRBJ2-7; D is undetermined. The CDR3 loop spans 11 amino acids. V gave up 6 bases and J gave up 0 bases, with 3 bases separating them. From germline, CDR1 is MNHNY and CDR2 SVGAGI (reference sequence). CDR3 in DNA: TGTGCCAGCAGCAACTCCTACGAGCAGTACTTC. It codes for CASSNSYEQYF.

The chain employs TRBV7-6 and TRBJ2-1, with TRBD2 matching over 12 bases. This CDR3 is 15 amino acids long. V was pared by 5 bases and J by 7 bases, with 6 bases of the junction left unmatched. Germline CDR1 reads SGHVS; CDR2 reads FNYEAQ. The CDR3 sequence: CASSPLAGGGNEQFF. The CDR3 nucleotides read TGTGCCAGCAGCCCGCTAGCGGGAGGGGGAAATGAGCAGTTCTTC. The full variable domain, completed using reference TRBV7-6 and TRBJ2-1, is GAGVSQSPRYKVTKRGQDVALRCDPISGHVSLYWYRQALGQGPEFLTYFNYEAQQDKSGLPNDRFSAERPEGSISTLTIQRTEQRDSAMYRCASSPLAGGGNEQFFGPGTRLTVL.

The genes are TRBV6-5 and TRBJ1-1; TRBD1 matches at 7 bases. From germline, CDR1 is MNHEY and CDR2 SVGAGI. J was trimmed by 0 bases and V by 4 bases; bases with no gene match: 2. The CDR3 sequence is 14 residues long. Here the CDR3 reads CASSSTGLNTEAFF. DNA for the CDR3: TGTGCCAGCAGTTCGACAGGGCTGAACACTGAAGCTTTCTTT.

DNA for the CDR3: TGTGCCAGCAGCTTAGTAGGACGGGAGGGCGGGGAGCTGTTTTTT. Translation gives CASSLVGREGGELFF. The chain uses TRBV7-2 and TRBJ2-2; 8 nucleotides match TRBD2. The CDR3 consists of 15 residues. The J segment lost 7 bases and the V segment lost 1 base, leaving 5 bases of the junction unmatched. Germline CDR1 reads SGHTA; CDR2 reads FQGNSA. Together with reference TRBV7-2 and TRBJ2-2, the CDR3 gives the full variable domain: GAGVSQSPSNKVTEKGKDVELRCDPISGHTALYWYRQSLGQGLEFLIYFQGNSAPDKSGLPSDRFSAERTGGSVSTLTIQRTQQEDSAVYLCASSLVGREGGELFFGEGSRLTVL.

This rearrangement joins TRBV18 to TRBJ2-3; TRBD2 matches 12 bases. Germline V lookup: CDR1 KGHSH, CDR2 LQKENI. This CDR3 has 16 residues. Losses at the gene ends were 3 bases for V and 4 bases for J; bases not matched to a gene: 5. The CDR3 reads CASSPLAGGLADTQYF. CDR3 DNA sequence: TGTGCCAGCTCACCTCTAGCGGGAGGGTTAGCAGATACGCAGTATTTT.

The chain joins TRBV6-6 to TRBJ1-1; TRBD1 agrees at 7 bases. From germline, CDR1 is MNHNY and CDR2 SVGAGI (reference sequence). The CDR3 is made up of 14 amino acids. V shed 6 bases, J shed 4 bases, and the junction held 8 bases outside the gene matches. The CDR3 sequence: CASSSRQGGTEAFF. The CDR3 DNA follows: TGTGCCAGCAGCTCGAGACAGGGCGGCACTGAAGCTTTCTTT.

This clone was recorded once. V usage is TRBV4-3 and J usage is TRBJ1-1; D gene uncertain. The CDR3 is 19 residues long. The germline V and J ends were trimmed by 2 bases and 2 bases, with 24 bases remaining between them. The germline CDR1 and CDR2 sequences are LGHNA and YSLEER. As DNA, the CDR3 is TGCGCCAGCAGCCAACGCCTGCTGGAGGAGAAAACGATAAACACTGAAGCTTTCTTT. As protein: CASSQRLLEEKTINTEAFF.

The genes are TRBV2 and TRBJ2-3; TRBD2 is a possible D gene (5 bases). Germline V gene lookup returns CDR1 SNHLY and CDR2 FYNNEI. V was cut by 6 bases and J by 8 bases, with 15 bases left in between. The CDR3 runs to 13 residues. CDR3 sequence (DNA): TGTGCCAGCAGCGCTGTTCGAGGAGGTACGCAGTATTTT. It translates to CASSAVRGGTQYF. The whole variable domain, remainder taken from reference TRBV2 and TRBJ2-3, is EPEVTQTPSHQVTQMGQEVILRCVPISNHLYFYWYRQILGQKVEFLVSFYNNEISEKSEIFDDQFSVERPDGSNFTLKIRSTKLEDSAMYFCASSAVRGGTQYFGPGTRLTVL.

The chain couples TRBV11-2 to TRBJ2-1; 11 nucleotides align to TRBD2. Germline V CDR1 and CDR2: SGHAT, FQNNGV. The J segment lost 2 bases and the V segment lost 8 bases, leaving 5 bases of the junction unmatched. The CDR3 has 15 amino acids. The DNA of the CDR3 is TGTGCCAGCCTCTCGGGACTAGCGGCCTACAATGAGCAGTTCTTC. Its translation is CASLSGLAAYNEQFF.

The chain carries TRBV10-3 and TRBJ2-1, with TRBD1 as a possible D gene (6 bases). CDR1 is ENHRY, CDR2 SYGVKD, per germline. V lost 6 bases to trimming and J lost 8 bases, with 11 bases between them. CDR3 length: 12 amino acids. The CDR3 DNA reads as TGTGCCATCAGGGCTCCAGGGGATGAGCAGTTCTTC. The encoded protein is CAIRAPGDEQFF.

DNA for the CDR3: TGTGCCAGCAGCTTAGCGGTACTAGCGGCCTACAATGAGCAGTTCTTC. Translation gives CASSLAVLAAYNEQFF. This chain connects TRBV7-2 to TRBJ2-1, with 8 bases fitting TRBD2. This CDR3 contains 16 residues. Germline CDR1 and CDR2: SGHTA and FQGNSA. Losses at the gene ends were 0 bases for V and 2 bases for J; bases not matched to a gene: 3.

V is TRBV6-4 and J is TRBJ1-5, with D possibly matching TRBD1 (5 bases). Germline V lookup: CDR1 MRHNA, CDR2 SNTAGT. The V gene lost 4 bases and the J gene lost 3 bases, with 7 bases spanning the gap. CDR3 length: 13 residues. The CDR3 sequence is CASSADINQPQHF. CDR3 DNA sequence: TGTGCCAGCAGTGCGGACATCAATCAGCCCCAGCATTTT.

The rearrangement joins TRBV2 to TRBJ2-1; possible D gene TRBD1, 6 bases. Germline CDR1 and CDR2: SNHLY and FYNNEI. V lost 8 bases and J 9 bases, leaving 20 bases between the germline ends. CDR3 length: 14 residues. CDR3 sequence (DNA): TGTGCCAGCGGACGAAGCACAGGGTTTGGTGAGCAGTTCTTC. Its protein product is CASGRSTGFGEQFF.

V and J are TRBV25-1 and TRBJ1-5, with 10 positions matching TRBD1. Germline V gene lookup returns CDR1 MGHDK and CDR2 SYGVNS. V trimming: 3 bases; J trimming: 2 bases; junction bases outside the gene matches: 1. The CDR3 consists of 15 residues. This CDR3 is CASSETGGGNQPQHF. The CDR3 region has the DNA TGTGCCAGCAGTGAGACAGGGGGCGGCAATCAGCCCCAGCATTTT.

The V call is TRBV5-8, the J call TRBJ1-2; 10 nucleotides match TRBD1. This CDR3 is 15 amino acids long. The trim removed 1 base at V and 8 bases at J, leaving 8 bases unmatched. Per germline, CDR1 SGHTS and CDR2 YDEGEE. The CDR3 sequence is CASSLWRQGAEGYTF. CDR3 sequence (DNA): TGTGCCAGCAGCTTGTGGAGACAGGGGGCGGAAGGCTACACCTTC.

This clone appeared a few times. The chain uses TRBV6-5 and TRBJ1-1, with D possibly being TRBD1 (5 bases). Germline V lookup: CDR1 MNHEY, CDR2 SVGAGI. This CDR3 has 14 residues. Trimming removed 0 bases from V and 4 bases from J, with 9 bases in between. The CDR3 DNA reads TGTGCCAGCAGTTACTCGTTCCAGGGCACTGAAGCTTTCTTT. As protein: CASSYSFQGTEAFF.

The chain recombines TRBV28 with TRBJ2-2, with D unclear. Germline values: CDR1 MDHEN, CDR2 SYDVKM. This CDR3 has 15 amino acids. The V end lost 3 bases, the J end lost 1 base, and 9 bases lay between the germline ends. CDR3 sequence: CASSFLMKNTGELFF. In DNA, the CDR3 is TGTGCCAGCAGTTTTCTAATGAAGAACACCGGGGAGCTGTTTTTT. The full variable domain, completed using reference TRBV28 and TRBJ2-2, is DVKVTQSSRYLVKRTGEKVFLECVQDMDHENMFWYRQDPGLGLRLIYFSYDVKMKEKGDIPEGYSVSREKKERFSLILESASTNQTSMYLCASSFLMKNTGELFFGEGSRLTVL.

The chain couples TRBV2 to TRBJ2-1, with TRBD2 as a possible D gene (5 bases). The CDR3 length is 11 residues. CDR1 and CDR2 from the germline V gene are SNHLY and FYNNEI. CDR3 region: CAPGFYNEQFF. For the CDR3, the DNA is TGTGCGCCGGGGTTCTACAATGAGCAGTTCTTC.

The V call is TRBV7-3, the J call TRBJ1-1; D call uncertain. V gave up 6 bases and J gave up 3 bases, with 11 bases separating them. This CDR3 region has 13 residues. CDR1 and CDR2 from the germline V gene are SGHTA and FQGTGA. The CDR3 DNA sequence: TGTGCCAGCAGTTCCATCCGGGACACTGAAGCTTTCTTT. This gives the protein CASSSIRDTEAFF.